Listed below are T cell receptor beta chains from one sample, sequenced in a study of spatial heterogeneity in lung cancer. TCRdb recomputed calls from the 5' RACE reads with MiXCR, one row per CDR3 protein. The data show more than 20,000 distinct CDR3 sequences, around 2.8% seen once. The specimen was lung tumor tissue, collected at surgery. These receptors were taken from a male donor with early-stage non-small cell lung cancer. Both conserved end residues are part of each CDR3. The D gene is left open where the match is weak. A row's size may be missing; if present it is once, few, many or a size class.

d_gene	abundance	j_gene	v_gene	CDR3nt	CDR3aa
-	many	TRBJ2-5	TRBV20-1	TGCAGTGCGGAGGGGACCAAAGAGACCCAGTACTTC	CSAEGTKETQYF
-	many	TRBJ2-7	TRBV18	TGTGCCAGCTCACTCAGGGAAATAAAGGACGAGCAGTACTTC	CASSLREIKDEQYF
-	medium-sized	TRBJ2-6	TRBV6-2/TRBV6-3	TGTGCCAGCAGTTACGGGAGCTCTGGGGCCAACGTCCTGACTTTC	CASSYGSSGANVLTF
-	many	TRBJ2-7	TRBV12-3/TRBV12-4	TGTGCCAGCAGCAGACTGGGGGTAAGCGGCGAGCAGTACTTC	CASSRLGVSGEQYF
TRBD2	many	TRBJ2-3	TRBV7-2	TGTGCCAGCATTAAGGGGCAGACCGGGACTAGGGATACGCAGTATTTT	CASIKGQTGTRDTQYF
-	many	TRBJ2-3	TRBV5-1	TGCGCCAGCAGCTTGTTAACCCTTGGCACAACAGATACGCAGTATTTT	CASSLLTLGTTDTQYF
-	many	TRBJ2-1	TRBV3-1	TGTGCCAGCAGCCAAGCCACGTACAATGAGCAGTTCTTC	CASSQATYNEQFF
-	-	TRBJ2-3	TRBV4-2	TGTGCCAGCAGCCAATTGAGCGCGTCCACAGATACGCAGTATTTT	CASSQLSASTDTQYF
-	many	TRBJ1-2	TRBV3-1	TGTGCCAGCAGCCAAGAGGCCACACAAGCTAACTATGGCTACACCTTC	CASSQEATQANYGYTF
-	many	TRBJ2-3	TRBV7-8	TGTGCCAGCACCCCATCAGGGGATGTCTGGATTACGCAGTATTTT	CASTPSGDVWITQYF
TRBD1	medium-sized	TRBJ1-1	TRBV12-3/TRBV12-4	TGTGCCAGCAGTTTCCAGGGGGGAGGCACTGAAGCTTTCTTT	CASSFQGGGTEAFF
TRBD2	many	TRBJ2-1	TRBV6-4	TGTGCCAGCAGTGAGGGTAGCGGGGGCTACAATGAGCAGTTCTTC	CASSEGSGGYNEQFF
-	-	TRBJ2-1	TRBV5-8	TGTGCCAGCAGCTTGGGGTTGGGCCTCTCCGGCCTCTCCTACAATGAGCAGTTCTTC	CASSLGLGLSGLSYNEQFF
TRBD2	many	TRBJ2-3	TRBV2	TGTGCCAGCGCCACTAGCGGGATCACAGATACGCAGTATTTT	CASATSGITDTQYF
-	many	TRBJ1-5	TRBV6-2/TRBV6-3	TGTGCCAGCAGTTACCGGGGCGAGGGGAATCAGCCCCAGCATTTT	CASSYRGEGNQPQHF
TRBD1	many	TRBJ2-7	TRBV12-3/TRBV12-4	TGTGCCAGCAGTTTCGGGACAGGCCACCACGAGCAGTACTTC	CASSFGTGHHEQYF
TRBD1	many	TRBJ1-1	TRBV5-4	TGTGCCAGCAGCTCCTGGACAGGTGCTGAAGCTTTCTTT	CASSSWTGAEAFF
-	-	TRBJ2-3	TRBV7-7	TGTGCCAGCAGCTCAACCGGACAGCAAGATACGCAGTATTTT	CASSSTGQQDTQYF
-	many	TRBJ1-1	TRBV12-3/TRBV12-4	TGTGCCAGCACCCCATTCGGGGGGGCGGACACTGAAGCTTTCTTT	CASTPFGGADTEAFF
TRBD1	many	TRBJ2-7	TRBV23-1	TGCGCCAGCAGTTCCGGGACAGACCCCTACGAGCAGTACTTC	CASSSGTDPYEQYF
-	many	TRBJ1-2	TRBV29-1	TGCAGCGCTCCATCCGGGACCGACTATGGCTACACCTTC	CSAPSGTDYGYTF
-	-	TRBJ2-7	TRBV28	TGTGCCAGCAGTTTATTCCCCGGCCTTTACGAGCAGTACTTC	CASSLFPGLYEQYF
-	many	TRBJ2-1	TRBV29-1	TGCAGCGTTGAGGTCTCAGGGAATGAGCAGTTCTTC	CSVEVSGNEQFF
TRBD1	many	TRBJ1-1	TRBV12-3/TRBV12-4	TGTGCCAGCAGACCAGGGGGCTCGAACACTGAAGCTTTCTTT	CASRPGGSNTEAFF
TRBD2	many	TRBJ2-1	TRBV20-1	TGCAGTGCAAGGATCGGGACTAGCAATGAGCAGTTCTTC	CSARIGTSNEQFF
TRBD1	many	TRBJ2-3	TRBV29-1	TGCAGCGCCGGACAGGAAGGCACAGATACGCAGTATTTT	CSAGQEGTDTQYF
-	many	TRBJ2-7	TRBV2	TGTGCCAGCAGTGAAGCGCGGGCGGGGCCCTCCTACGAGCAGTACTTC	CASSEARAGPSYEQYF
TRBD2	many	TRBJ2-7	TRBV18	TGTGCCAGCTCACCGGAACTAGCGACCTACGAGCAGTACTTC	CASSPELATYEQYF
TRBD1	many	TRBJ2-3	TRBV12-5	TGTGCTAGTGGTACCGGACAGGGGGAAACAGATACGCAGTATTTT	CASGTGQGETDTQYF
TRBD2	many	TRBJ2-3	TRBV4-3	TGCGCCAGCAGCCAAGAAAGCGGGATAGGCACAGATACGCAGTATTTT	CASSQESGIGTDTQYF
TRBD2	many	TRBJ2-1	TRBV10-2	TGCGCCAGCAGTGGTCCTAGCGGATACAATGAGCAGTTCTTC	CASSGPSGYNEQFF
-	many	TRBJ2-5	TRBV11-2	TGTGCCAGCAGCTTAAATTCTTATATGGAGTACTTC	CASSLNSYMEYF
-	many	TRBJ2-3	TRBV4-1	TGCGCCAGCAGCGAGGGGTTGAGAGGGAGGCTGACAGATACGCAGTATTTT	CASSEGLRGRLTDTQYF
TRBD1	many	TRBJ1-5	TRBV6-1	TGTGCCAGCGGGACAGGCCCTTCGTCAGCCCAGCATTTT	CASGTGPSSAQHF
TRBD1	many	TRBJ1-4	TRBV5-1	TGCGCCAGCAACACCGGGACAGGAGGCTCGGAACTGTTTTTT	CASNTGTGGSELFF
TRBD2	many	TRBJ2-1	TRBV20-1	TGCAGTGCCCAGAGGTCAAGCGGGAGGATGATTGAGCAGTTCTTC	CSAQRSSGRMIEQFF
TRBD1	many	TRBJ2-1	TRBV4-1	TGCGCCAGCAGCCGGGACAGCTACAATGAGCAGTTCTTC	CASSRDSYNEQFF